This is a list of T cell receptor beta chains from one sample in a study of cytomegalovirus exposure and HLA in healthy donors. Produced via immunoSEQ multiplex PCR; TCRdb's table is partial and in-frame only. The sample records roughly 150,000 clones, roughly four fifths being singletons. Sequencing was performed on PBMCs. These receptors all stem from a middle-aged man in good health and CMV-seronegative. Both conserved end residues are part of each CDR3. The size entry is marked missing in some rows and otherwise reads once, few, many or a size class.

NA,TRBV28,TRBJ2-7,17,CASSGKLTGSFSYEQYF
NA,TRBV28,TRBJ2-4,17,CASSLSLAGGPSGIQYF
NA,TRBV29-1,TRBJ1-2,12,CSVPLGGKGYTF
NA,TRBV14,TRBJ2-1,12,CASSQFSNEQFF
NA,TRBV5-6,TRBJ2-1,15,CASSSGRASYNEQFF
NA,TRBV6-1,TRBJ1-2,17,CASSDYLGSGGRNGYTF
NA,TRBV29-1,TRBJ2-5,14,CSVGVAGAQETQYF
NA,TRBV9,TRBJ2-2,15,CASTLGVAGTGELFF
NA,TRBV11-2,TRBJ1-1,13,CASSSSGETEAFF
once,TRBV6-1,TRBJ1-2,15,CASSEDLGHPYGYTF
NA,TRBV11-2,TRBJ1-1,13,CASSLGQGGEAFF
NA,TRBV7-3,TRBJ2-1,15,CASSTSGLQYNEQFF
NA,TRBV7-9,TRBJ2-1,14,CASSYLLGDNEQFF
NA,TRBV11-2,TRBJ2-2,17,CASSLLAGGRGAGELFF
NA,TRBV9,TRBJ1-6,15,CASSVDEGANSPLHF
NA,TRBV5-1,TRBJ2-3,16,CASSPGTGANTDTQYF
NA,TRBV27,TRBJ1-1,14,CASSWFNGNTEAFF
NA,TRBV7-9,TRBJ1-5,12,CASSVGAQPQHF
once,TRBV2,TRBJ2-5,18,CASTEGGAIAALGETQYF
once,TRBV5-1,TRBJ1-3,15,CASSLAAVSGNTIYF
NA,TRBV28,TRBJ2-7,18,CASSPRRLAGQTSYEQYF
NA,TRBV6-5,TRBJ2-5,14,CASTGATRGKTQYF
NA,TRBV30,TRBJ2-2,16,CAWSSRGTERTGELFF
NA,TRBV5-1,TRBJ1-4,13,CASSLRGTEKLFF
NA,TRBV11-2,TRBJ1-1,13,CASSFGQGLEAFF
NA,TRBV2,TRBJ1-1,13,CASNDQVNTEAFF
NA,TRBV28,TRBJ1-1,17,CASSPYTDSLMNTEAFF
NA,TRBV2,TRBJ1-1,15,CASSDRVGGGSEAFF
NA,TRBV4-1,NA,14,CASSHGRSHYEQYF
NA,TRBV2,TRBJ2-6,16,CASSVGQLSGANGLTF
NA,TRBV2,TRBJ1-1,13,CASSQRVDTEAFF
few,TRBV5-6,TRBJ2-2,16,CASSSGTGGIAGELFF